This T cell receptor (beta chain) was found in a study of CDR3 diversity in severe acne. In TCRdb, the PCR reads were re-called with MiXCR into one record per CDR3 protein. This table holds 79,000 or so distinct CDR3 sequences, approximately 49% found once. The source is a male donor with severe acne vulgaris. The sequenced sample was blood.

Here the CDR3 reads CASNDINTGELFF. CDR3 nucleotides: TGTGCCAGCAATGACATAAACACCGGGGAGCTGTTTTTT. The chain links TRBV6-5 to TRBJ2-2; unclear D gene. Between the trimmed V and J ends, which lost 7 bases and 2 bases, there was a span of 8 bases. Germline lookup yields CDR1 MNHEY and CDR2 SVGAGI. The CDR3 contains 13 residues.